This T cell receptor beta chain was observed in a study of blood T cell repertoires in COVID-19. Sequencing used immunoSEQ multiplex PCR; TCRdb keeps in-frame clones, though not all of them. Altogether 200,000 to 250,000 clones are present, 82% being singletons, with the ten largest covering around 3.4%. With 5 bases clipped from V and 3 bases from J, the junction kept 8 bases outside the gene matches. There are 18 residues in the CDR3. The germline V gene encodes CDR1 LNHDA and CDR2 SQIVND (reference sequence). Material: peripheral blood. The sequence was obtained from a woman younger than 30 with acute or convalescent COVID-19. J is TRBJ2-1 and V is TRBV19, with 15 bases identical to TRBD2. CDR3 sequence reads: CASSAGLAGGRNYNEQFF. As DNA, the CDR3 is TGTGCCAGTAGTGCGGGACTAGCGGGAGGTAGGAACTACAATGAGCAGTTCTTC.